A selection of T cell receptor beta chains follows, all from one sample in a study of vaccination effects on CD4 cells after COVID-19. Measured with immunoSEQ multiplex PCR; TCRdb has only the in-frame clones, and not every one. The sample records about 24,000 clones, around four fifths being singletons. Antigens for these TCRs are unknown. Source: CD4+ T cells from PBMCs cultured with HCoV-NL63 spike peptides, taken after COVID-19 vaccination. The receptors shown here come from a human donor who received a COVID-19 vaccine. Both conserved end residues are part of each CDR3. Fields, in order: CDR3 length, V gene, clone size, J gene, D gene, CDR3 DNA, CDR3 protein. D genes are given only for firm matches. The size field is filled for only some rows; it gives once, few, many or a size class.

>15|TRBV6-5|-|TRBJ1-2|-
TGTGCCAGCAGTTACGGTCACAGATTATCCTATGGCTACACCTTC
CASSYGHRLSYGYTF
>11|TRBV20-1|-|TRBJ2-1|-
TGCAGTGCCATAGAGACATATGAGCAGTTCTTC
CSAIETYEQFF
>13|TRBV10-3|-|TRBJ2-3|TRBD1
TGTGCCATCCAGGGGGTGGGCACAGATACGCAGTATTTT
CAIQGVGTDTQYF
>14|TRBV6-5|few|TRBJ1-4|-
TGTGCCAGCAGTTATCGACGAACTAATGAAAAACTGTTTTTT
CASSYRRTNEKLFF
>15|TRBV6-6|once|TRBJ1-4|TRBD1
TGTGCCAGCAGTGCGGTGGGACAGGGCAAAGAAAAACTGTTTTTT
CASSAVGQGKEKLFF
>16|TRBV11-2|-|TRBJ2-3|-
TGTGCCAGCAGCTTTGGGAAGGGCCCGCGGGGAGATACGCAGTATTTT
CASSFGKGPRGDTQYF
>14|TRBV7-2|-|TRBJ1-2|-
TGTGCCAGCAGCTCAGGGACTACTAACTATGGCTACACCTTC
CASSSGTTNYGYTF
>14|TRBV5-1|-|TRBJ1-6|TRBD1
TGCGCCAGCAGCCCGGGACAGGGTAATTCACCCCTCCACTTT
CASSPGQGNSPLHF
>16|TRBV12-5|-|TRBJ2-3|TRBD2
TGTGCTAGTGGTTTGGTTGTAGCGGGGGTTGGAGATACGCAGTATTTT
CASGLVVAGVGDTQYF
>14|TRBV7-2|-|TRBJ2-7|-
TGTGCCAGCAGCCCCCAGGGGCGGGTGGGCGAGCAGTACTTC
CASSPQGRVGEQYF
>16|TRBV4-1|-|TRBJ1-4|-
TGCGCCAGCAGCTCCGGACGGACGGCAACTAATGAAAAACTGTTTTTT
CASSSGRTATNEKLFF
>13|TRBV3-1/TRBV3-2|-|TRBJ2-1|-
TGTGCCAGCAGCCCCCTAACCGGCGCGGAGCAGTTCTTC
CASSPLTGAEQFF
>16|TRBV3-1/TRBV3-2|-|TRBJ2-5|TRBD1
TGTGCCAGCAGCCAAACTAGGACAGGGGCCGGGGAGACCCAGTACTTC
CASSQTRTGAGETQYF
>11|TRBV30|-|TRBJ1-1|-
TGTGCCTGGAGGGGGCTGGATGAAGCTTTCTTT
CAWRGLDEAFF
>14|TRBV3-1/TRBV3-2|-|TRBJ1-1|-
TGTGCCAGCAGTGGGGCGGGGGGGCTCACTGAAGCTTTCTTT
CASSGAGGLTEAFF
>15|TRBV11-2|-|TRBJ2-4|TRBD2
TGTGCCAGCAGCCTCCTTAGCGGGAGGGGGAACATTCAGTACTTC
CASSLLSGRGNIQYF
>12|TRBV6-6|-|TRBJ2-1|-
TGTGCCAGCAGTTACGGGAAAGGTGAGCAGTTCTTC
CASSYGKGEQFF
>21|TRBV27|-|TRBJ2-2|TRBD1
TGTGCCAGCAGTTTATCCTCCTTCAGGGGGCCCTACTTGGAGGACACCGGGGAGCTGTTTTTT
CASSLSSFRGPYLEDTGELFF
>13|TRBV19|-|TRBJ2-7|TRBD2
TGTGCCAGTAGTAGGGAGGGCTCCTACGAGCAGTACTTC
CASSREGSYEQYF
>14|TRBV4-3|-|TRBJ1-2|-
TGCGCCAGCAGCCGACTACTAAGGGGCTATGGCTACACCTTC
CASSRLLRGYGYTF
>14|TRBV9|-|TRBJ1-1|-
TGTGCCAGCAGCGTAGTACTGGGGGACACTGAAGCTTTCTTT
CASSVVLGDTEAFF
>14|TRBV3-1/TRBV3-2|-|TRBJ1-1|-
TGTGCCAGCCTGCCAGGAGGGACGGTGGGGGGAGCTTTCTTT
CASLPGGTVGGAFF
>13|TRBV5-1|-|TRBJ1-1|-
TGCGCCAGCAGCTTAAGGGTAAACACTGAAGCTTTCTTT
CASSLRVNTEAFF
>14|TRBV20-1|-|TRBJ1-4|TRBD1
TGCAGTGCTAGTTTCGGGACAGGCAATGAAAAACTGTTTTTT
CSASFGTGNEKLFF
>17|TRBV5-1|-|TRBJ2-5|-
TGCGCCAGCAGCCTGTTAAGCGTTGGGCAGGGCCAAGAGACCCAGTACTTC
CASSLLSVGQGQETQYF
>15|TRBV30|-|TRBJ2-5|TRBD2
TGTGCCTGGAGTGTTGGTAGCGGGGCTCGGGAGACCCAGTACTTC
CAWSVGSGARETQYF
>15|TRBV9|-|TRBJ2-5|TRBD1
TGTGCCAGCAGCGTAGCCCCGGGACAGCAAGAGACCCAGTACTTC
CASSVAPGQQETQYF
>16|TRBV5-1|few|TRBJ1-1|TRBD1
TGCGCCAGCAGCCTCACCCCCCCAGGGGGCGGCACTGAAGCTTTCTTT
CASSLTPPGGGTEAFF
>15|TRBV2|-|TRBJ1-5|-
TGTGCCAGCAGTGTTGGGGCAGGTAGCAATCAGCCCCAGCATTTT
CASSVGAGSNQPQHF
>17|TRBV3-1/TRBV3-2|-|TRBJ1-2|TRBD1
TGTGCCAGCAGACCGTTTTACAGGGGACCTGAGGACTATGGCTACACCTTC
CASRPFYRGPEDYGYTF
>10|TRBV20-1|once|TRBJ1-4|-
TGCAGTGCTAAGGCTGAAAAACTGTTTTTT
CSAKAEKLFF
>14|TRBV4-1|-|TRBJ2-3|-
TGCGCCAGCAGCCAAGCCCCTAGCACAGATACGCAGTATTTT
CASSQAPSTDTQYF
>11|TRBV11-2|few|TRBJ1-1|-
TGTGCCAGCAGCAAAGGTACTGAAGCTTTCTTT
CASSKGTEAFF
>13|TRBV5-8|-|TRBJ2-2|-
TGTGCCAGCAGCTGGACTCACACCGGGGAGCTGTTTTTT
CASSWTHTGELFF
>12|TRBV27|-|TRBJ1-1|-
TGTGCCAGCAGTTTTAAACAAGGTGAAGCTTTCTTT
CASSFKQGEAFF
>14|TRBV7-9|-|TRBJ2-5|-
TGTGCCAGCAGCATTACAGGGTCGGGAGAGACCCAGTACTTC
CASSITGSGETQYF
>13|TRBV5-6|few|TRBJ1-1|-
TGTGCCAGCAGCTTGGTATGGGACACTGAAGCTTTCTTT
CASSLVWDTEAFF
>9|TRBV5-8|-|TRBJ2-4|-
TGTGCCAGCAGCTTGGCACCCTACTTC
CASSLAPYF
>13|TRBV9|-|TRBJ2-2|-
TGTGCCAGCCTAGGCCAGAACACCGGGGAGCTGTTTTTT
CASLGQNTGELFF
>14|TRBV7-8|-|TRBJ2-3|-
TGTGCCAGCAGCTTGAGACAGCCCCAAGATACGCAGTATTTT
CASSLRQPQDTQYF
>15|TRBV10-3|few|TRBJ2-5|TRBD2
TGTGCCATCAGTGAGTCAGGCGGGAGGGAGGAGACCCAGTACTTC
CAISESGGREETQYF
>13|TRBV10-3|-|TRBJ2-1|TRBD2
TGTGCCATTTCTAGCGGCGTAAACAATGAGCAGTTCTTC
CAISSGVNNEQFF
>15|TRBV5-1|-|TRBJ2-1|-
TGCGCCAGCAGCTTATCTCTACAGTCCTACAATGAGCAGTTCTTC
CASSLSLQSYNEQFF
>15|TRBV2|-|TRBJ2-1|TRBD2
TGTGCCAGCAGACAAAGGACTAGCGGGAGCAATGAGCAGTTCTTC
CASRQRTSGSNEQFF
>21|TRBV9|few|TRBJ2-7|-
TGTGCCAGCAGCGTATGGCCCCGCCCGAGCGTAGCAGAAAAAGAGGTCTACGAGCAGTACTTC
CASSVWPRPSVAEKEVYEQYF
>16|TRBV5-1|-|TRBJ1-1|-
TGCGCCAGCAGCTTGAGGGGTAGAGCAGGGACCACTGAAGCTTTCTTT
CASSLRGRAGTTEAFF
>15|TRBV4-2|-|TRBJ1-2|-
TGTGCCAGCAGCCAAGAGAGGGAAGCTAACTATGGCTACACCTTC
CASSQEREANYGYTF
>13|TRBV5-4|-|TRBJ2-7|TRBD1
TGTGCCAGCAGCGCCCAGGGGGCCTACGAGCAGTACTTC
CASSAQGAYEQYF
>16|TRBV28|-|TRBJ2-7|TRBD1
TGTGCCAGCACCGCCCCCGGGGGGACAGGGGGTTACGAGCAGTACTTC
CASTAPGGTGGYEQYF
>14|TRBV7-9|once|TRBJ1-1|-
TGTGCCAGCAGCCCGCAAAGAGTCAACACTGAAGCTTTCTTT
CASSPQRVNTEAFF
>13|TRBV7-9|-|TRBJ1-1|-
TGTGCCAGCAGCTTATCTGGGGACACTGAAGCTTTCTTT
CASSLSGDTEAFF
>13|TRBV19|few|TRBJ1-5|-
TGTGCCAGTAGTATAAGGGGGAATCAGCCCCAGCATTTT
CASSIRGNQPQHF
>15|TRBV5-1|-|TRBJ1-1|-
TGCGCCAGCAGCGGTACCGGGACGGAACTTGGTGAAGCTTTCTTT
CASSGTGTELGEAFF
>14|TRBV7-9|few|TRBJ1-4|-
TGTGCCAGCAGCGGGGGGCCTCCTAATGAAAAACTGTTTTTT
CASSGGPPNEKLFF
>14|TRBV4-1|-|TRBJ1-3|-
TGCGCCAGCAGCCAAGTGGGACGTGGAAACACCATATATTTT
CASSQVGRGNTIYF